The source of this T cell receptor beta chain is a study of blood T cell repertoires in COVID-19. Overall study context: Some COVID-19 samples were acute and others convalescent; all came from the United States, Italy and Spain. T cells, B-cell-depleted T cells, or PBMCs provided the cDNA or gDNA that served as material.

The germline V gene has CDR1 KGHSH and CDR2 LQKENI. The CDR3 contains 14 residues. The V and J ends lost 3 bases and 8 bases respectively, with 16 bases between them. Original methodology: Reference gene primers were amplified, and this amplification served to estimate nucleated cell counts. Here immunoSEQ multiplex PCR was the method, and the copy in TCRdb shows in-frame clones only, minus some. V, J and clone size derive from that table, while D and trimming were established from the DNA sequence. This table holds 110,000 or so clones, just over 85% found once. Note on this clone: The same CDR3 can be traced to other DNA sequences in this sample.

The sequence derives from a human donor in a cohort sampled during active COVID-19. This chain joins TRBV18 and TRBJ1-2; D may be TRBD1 (5 bases). Sequencing was carried out using peripheral blood. The CDR3 nucleotides read TGTGCCAGCTCACCGGAGGGGAGCCGCTGGGGCTACACCTTC. Protein: CASSPEGSRWGYTF.